This T cell receptor (beta chain) was profiled in a study of blood T cell repertoires in COVID-19. V was cut by 6 bases and J by 8 bases, with 14 bases left in between. Germline-derived CDR1 and CDR2 are SNHLY and FYNNEI. CDR3 size: 13 residues. TCRdb keeps only in-frame clones here, not all; method: immunoSEQ multiplex PCR. The sample has some 300,000 clones, 88% seen once. Sequenced sample: PBMCs or T cells enriched from blood (not recorded which). The receptor was isolated from a woman aged 55-69 years in a cohort exposed to, infected with or recovered from COVID-19 (not recorded which). The V and J genes are TRBV2 and TRBJ2-1; D is ambiguous. The CDR3 DNA is TGTGCCAGCAGGCTCTCCCCGGTGGATGAGCAGTTCTTC. This gives the protein CASRLSPVDEQFF.